This T cell receptor beta chain stems from a study of shared clonotypes between healthy human individuals. V lost 0 bases and J lost 3, with 10 bases in between. This CDR3 comprises 14 residues. Per germline, CDR1 SGHRS and CDR2 YFSETQ. Sequencing was performed with immunoSEQ multiplex PCR; in TCRdb, only in-frame clones are kept and a portion is missing. Here the sample spans approximately 1.4 million clones, 95% to 99% being singletons. Recent acute infections and vaccinations were absent in the healthy HIV-negative adult donors. Splitting of CD4+ cells produced CD45RA+ naive and CD45RA-negative memory subsets. Study outcomes and limitations: Approximately 5% of naive CD4 clonotypes were shared across four donors.

Turning to this clone: As yet, its antigen is unknown.

The rearrangement links TRBV5-1 to TRBJ2-7; D unresolved. The clonotype was recovered from a man aged 25 to 40 in good health. The specimen was naive CD4+ T cells sorted from blood. Subset in this sample: CD45RA+ positively selected. DNA of the CDR3: TGCGCCAGCAGCTTGGCCGACACCGTCTACGAGCAGTACTTC. Its translation is CASSLADTVYEQYF.